Listed below are T cell receptor beta chains from one sample, sequenced in a study of CD8 T cells in Susac syndrome. TCRdb re-called the immunoSEQ multiplex PCR reads with MiXCR, one entry per CDR3 protein. Of fewer than 350,000 distinct CDR3 sequences listed, about 90% are singletons. The sample was CD4+ T cells from PBMCs. The receptors here all came from a human donor with multiple sclerosis. The CDR3 runs from the conserved cysteine through the conserved F or W.

v_gene: TRBV5-1; j_gene: TRBJ2-7; len: 15; CDR3aa: CASSFETAEVGEQYF
v_gene: TRBV5-1; j_gene: TRBJ2-6; len: 14; CDR3aa: CASIDTSGANVLTF
v_gene: TRBV20-1; j_gene: TRBJ2-3; len: 12; CDR3aa: CSASGGGDTQYF
v_gene: TRBV18; j_gene: TRBJ1-3; len: 16; CDR3aa: CASSPPPRDSGNTIYF
v_gene: TRBV7-9; j_gene: TRBJ2-7; len: 15; CDR3aa: CASSPARQGSFEQYF
v_gene: TRBV30; j_gene: TRBJ1-3; len: 13; CDR3aa: CAWSPGLGNTIYF
v_gene: TRBV9; j_gene: TRBJ2-5; len: 15; CDR3aa: CASSARDGLGETQYF
v_gene: TRBV28; j_gene: TRBJ1-4; len: 15; CDR3aa: CASSLYRGEGEKLFF
v_gene: TRBV6-5; j_gene: TRBJ2-7; len: 11; CDR3aa: CASRRGGEQYF
v_gene: TRBV6-5; j_gene: TRBJ1-4; len: 14; CDR3aa: CASSRDRGREKLFF
v_gene: TRBV3-1; j_gene: TRBJ2-1; len: 15; CDR3aa: CASSQAGAMRDEQFF
v_gene: TRBV25-1; j_gene: TRBJ2-1; len: 15; CDR3aa: CASSARRSSYNEQFF
v_gene: TRBV7-9; j_gene: TRBJ2-6; len: 19; CDR3aa: CASSLGTGGVRGGANVLTF
v_gene: TRBV29-1; j_gene: TRBJ2-5; len: 10; CDR3aa: CSAGLETQYF
v_gene: TRBV12-5; j_gene: TRBJ2-1; len: 17; CDR3aa: CASGLARTSGTYNEQFF
v_gene: TRBV5-1; j_gene: TRBJ2-3; len: 15; CDR3aa: CASSLAPGSTDTQYF
v_gene: TRBV6-2/TRBV6-3; j_gene: TRBJ2-2; len: 14; CDR3aa: CASTVGQYTGELFF
v_gene: TRBV5-1; j_gene: TRBJ2-5; len: 17; CDR3aa: CASSLRVSGLAGETQYF
v_gene: TRBV11-2; j_gene: TRBJ1-1; len: 12; CDR3aa: CASSFWTAEAFF
v_gene: TRBV12-3/TRBV12-4; j_gene: TRBJ1-2; len: 14; CDR3aa: CASSLGKGVYGYTF
v_gene: TRBV20-1; j_gene: TRBJ2-1; len: 14; CDR3aa: CSARGGSSYNEQFF
v_gene: TRBV4-3; j_gene: TRBJ2-7; len: 16; CDR3aa: CASSQGVLAGAYEQYF